A single sample is the source of the 24 T cell receptor beta chains below, sequenced in a study of monozygotic twins with inflammatory bowel disease. TCRdb reworked the 5' RACE reads into one entry per CDR3 protein, no DNA. The sample data list roughly 330,000 distinct CDR3 sequences. Input material: blood. The receptor set was obtained from a human donor with ulcerative colitis or Crohn's disease, or a healthy co-twin of an affected twin (not recorded which).

The chain couples TRBV12-3 or TRBV12-4 to TRBJ2-1. CDR3 length equals 14 residues. The CDR3 spells CASSVGLFDNEQFF.

V and J are TRBV11-2 and TRBJ2-5; TCRdb's D gene call, TRBD2, goes unchecked for lack of DNA. The germline V gene has CDR1 SGHAT and CDR2 FQNNGV. The CDR3 has 15 amino acids. This CDR3 reads CASSFTSGGGETQYF.

V is TRBV28 and J is TRBJ2-3; no DNA is available, so the TRBD1 call from TCRdb remains unchecked. The CDR3 contains 18 residues. The germline gives CDR1 MDHEN, CDR2 SYDVKM. CDR3 in amino acids: CASSSKPRDRGPTDTQYF.

V and J are TRBV7-2 and TRBJ1-3. This CDR3 is built from 14 residues. CDR1 is SGHTA and CDR2 is FQGNSA in the germline V gene. The CDR3 protein is CASSQQPYGNTIYF. Using reference TRBV7-2 and TRBJ1-3 for the parts outside the CDR3, the full variable domain is GAGVSQSPSNKVTEKGKDVELRCDPISGHTALYWYRQSLGQGLEFLIYFQGNSAPDKSGLPSDRFSAERTGGSVSTLTIQRTQQEDSAVYLCASSQQPYGNTIYFGEGSWLTVV.

The chain couples TRBV5-1 to TRBJ2-3; TCRdb's D call of TRBD2 is untestable without DNA. Germline CDR1 SGHRS, CDR2 YFSETQ. This CDR3 is built from 17 residues. CDR3 loop: CASSAWTSGSRTDTQYF.

The chain joins TRBV7-9 to TRBJ2-5; TCRdb calls TRBD1, which cannot be checked without DNA. The CDR3 extends over 14 amino acids. Germline V gene sequence: CDR1 SEHNR, CDR2 FQNEAQ (reference sequence). CDR3 loop: CASSQGGIQETQYF.

This chain uses TRBV20-1 with TRBJ1-5. CDR3 length: 13 amino acids. Germline assignment: CDR1 DFQATT and CDR2 SNEGSKA (reference sequence). Here the CDR3 reads CSARGIANQPQHF.

V is TRBV6-5 and J is TRBJ1-1. The CDR3 length is 12 residues. Germline V CDR1 and CDR2: MNHEY, SVGAGI. The CDR3 protein is CACRFRNTEAFF.

The V and J genes are TRBV5-1 and TRBJ1-2; TCRdb lists TRBD1, though no DNA is available to test this call. Per germline, CDR1 SGHRS and CDR2 YFSETQ. The length of the CDR3 is 13 residues. The CDR3 sequence: CASSMGQNYGYTF.

The chain's CDR3 is CAWSGGTLTGGEQYF. The gene calls are TRBV30 and TRBJ2-7; TCRdb names TRBD1, which stays unverified in the absence of DNA. Germline loops: CDR1 GTSNPN, CDR2 SVGIG (reference sequence). This CDR3 is 15 amino acids long.

The chain is built from TRBV5-5 and TRBJ1-1; TCRdb designates TRBD1, a call that cannot be tested without DNA. The CDR3 runs to 14 residues. Germline lookup yields CDR1 SGHKS and CDR2 YYEKEE (reference sequence). CDR3 region: CASSPGTGFAEAFF. The variable domain in full, completed from reference TRBV5-5 and TRBJ1-1, reads DAGVTQSPTHLIKTRGQQVTLRCSPISGHKSVSWYQQVLGQGPQFIFQYYEKEERGRGNFPDRFSARQFPNYSSELNVNALLLGDSALYLCASSPGTGFAEAFFGQGTRLTVV.

V is TRBV7-2 and J is TRBJ1-1; the D call of TRBD1 rests on TCRdb alone, since no DNA is present to check it. There are 15 residues in the CDR3. The germline CDR1 and CDR2 sequences are SGHTA and FQGNSA. The CDR3: CASSPPHGLNTEAFF.

V is TRBV12-3 or TRBV12-4 and J is TRBJ1-5; TCRdb indicates TRBD1, and absent DNA this call remains unverified. CDR3 length: 15 amino acids. CDR3: CASSIQEGINQPQHF.

The V and J genes are TRBV18 and TRBJ2-4; the TRBD1 assignment by TCRdb is unverifiable without DNA. This CDR3 region has 15 residues. Germline V gene data show CDR1 as KGHSH and CDR2 as LQKENI. CDR3 sequence: CASSRFGQGANIQYF.

This rearrangement joins TRBV5-4 to TRBJ1-5; TCRdb's D call of TRBD1 is untestable without DNA. CDR3 length equals 14 residues. Germline V CDR1 and CDR2: SGHNT, YYREEE (reference sequence). The chain's CDR3 is CASSLWGLNQPQHF.

The chain uses TRBV20-1 and TRBJ2-7; the D call from TCRdb, TRBD1, cannot be confirmed without DNA. The length of the CDR3 is 12 residues. CDR1 DFQATT and CDR2 SNEGSKA come from the germline V gene (reference sequence). The CDR3 loop is CSARRTGDEQYF.

The chain is built from TRBV5-1 and TRBJ2-1; without DNA, the TCRdb call of TRBD2 cannot be checked. CDR1 and CDR2 (germline): SGHRS, YFSETQ. This CDR3 is built from 11 residues. This CDR3 is CASSIGGEQFF.

The chain employs TRBV7-2 and TRBJ1-1. The CDR3 is made up of 11 amino acids. Looked up from germline, CDR1 is SGHTA and CDR2 is FQGNSA. CDR3 sequence reads: CASSFDTEAFF.

The genes are TRBV5-1 and TRBJ1-5; TCRdb names TRBD1, which stays unverified in the absence of DNA. Germline V gene data show CDR1 as SGHRS and CDR2 as YFSETQ. The CDR3 is 15 amino acids. The CDR3 spells CASSPTGQSNQPQHF.

V gene TRBV28 combines with J gene TRBJ1-5. Germline lookup yields CDR1 MDHEN and CDR2 SYDVKM. The CDR3 loop spans 15 amino acids. CDR3 residues: CASTLMASTRQPQHF.

This rearrangement joins TRBV7-9 to TRBJ2-1; the D call of TRBD1 rests on TCRdb alone, since no DNA is present to check it. The CDR3 totals 14 residues. The V gene's germline CDR1 is SEHNR and CDR2 FQNEAQ (reference sequence). CDR3 loop: CASSLLQGAGEQFF. The whole variable domain, filled in from reference TRBV7-9 and TRBJ2-1, reads DTGVSQNPRHKITKRGQNVTFRCDPISEHNRLYWYRQTLGQGPEFLTYFQNEAQLEKSRLLSDRFSAERPKGSFSTLEIQRTEQGDSAMYLCASSLLQGAGEQFFGPGTRLTVL.

This chain links TRBV20-1 with TRBJ2-1; TCRdb picks TRBD2, but there is no DNA to check that call. Germline V gives CDR1 DFQATT, CDR2 SNEGSKA (reference sequence). CDR3 length equals 15 residues. The CDR3 sequence: CSARGWSSGDNEQFF.

The chain employs TRBV29-1 and TRBJ2-7; TCRdb gives TRBD1 as the D gene, but with no DNA this cannot be confirmed. The CDR3 has 15 residues. The germline gives CDR1 SQVTM, CDR2 ANQGSEA. CDR3 residues: CSVTGEGFKTYEQYF.

The chain uses TRBV30 and TRBJ2-5; there is no DNA to check the TCRdb D call of TRBD1. CDR3 length: 13 amino acids. The germline CDR1 and CDR2 sequences are GTSNPN and SVGIG (reference sequence). CDR3 protein: CAWTGRNQETQYF. Looking up the rest from reference TRBV30 and TRBJ2-5 gives the full variable domain: SQTIHQWPATLVQPVGSPLSLECTVEGTSNPNLYWYRQAAGRGLQLLFYSVGIGQISSEVPQNLSASRPQDRQFILSSKKLLLSDSGFYLCAWTGRNQETQYFGPGTRLLVL.